The clone carrying this T cell receptor (beta chain) was detected only once. Some clones are missing from TCRdb's copy, which holds only in-frame ones; the method was immunoSEQ multiplex PCR. This table has about 140,000 clones, 86% appearing once. This sample is part of a study of blood T cell repertoires in COVID-19. Across the study: Whether acute or convalescent, the COVID-19 samples came from the United States, Italy and Spain.

CDR1 and CDR2 (germline): LGHNA, YSLEER. There are 14 residues in the CDR3. Trimming at V came to 3 bases and at J to 5 bases, leaving 6 bases not matched to a gene. Sequencing was carried out using peripheral blood. The chain is built from TRBV4-3 and TRBJ1-2; 7 positions match TRBD1. This receptor was identified in a woman aged 60-75 years with acute or convalescent COVID-19. The CDR3 nucleotides are TGCGCCAGCAGCCACCAACAGGGGAATTATGGCTACACCTTC. This gives the protein CASSHQQGNYGYTF.